The 14 T cell receptor beta chains in this list originate from one sample, sequenced in a study of kidney transplant recipient with SARS-CoV-2 infection. Each CDR3 protein gets one entry after TCRdb re-called the reads with MiXCR. This sample yields fewer than 250,000 distinct CDR3 sequences, of which around 26% are seen a single time; almost 7.5% belongs to the top ten. Here the sequenced sample was a blood sample, taken at baseline and between days 110 and 120 from a kidney transplant recipient. Source of these receptors: a male patient between 25 and 39 years old who had COVID-19 and was a kidney transplant recipient. These T cells may partly come from the graft donor.

This clonotype was counted ten times or more. The J gene is TRBJ2-5, the V gene TRBV14, with TRBD2 matching over 10 bases. V shed 2 bases, J shed 3 bases, and the junction held 9 bases outside the gene matches. The CDR3 sequence is 17 residues long. Germline V CDR1 and CDR2: SGHDN, FVKESK. The CDR3 sequence: CASSQPRGGLAEETQYF. CDR3 sequence (DNA): TGTGCCAGCAGCCAACCCCGCGGCGGACTAGCGGAAGAGACCCAGTACTTC.

About this clonotype: This may come from a read error, since a much larger clone is one base off. The chain has TRBV20-1 and TRBJ1-1; D gene uncertain. The germline V gene encodes CDR1 DFQATT and CDR2 SNEGSKA (reference sequence). The length of the CDR3 is 11 residues. This CDR3 reads CSAPTNTEASF. CDR3 sequence (DNA): TGCAGTGCCCCGACGAACACTGAAGCTTCCTTT.

Note on this clonotype: A read error may produce the germline difference seen at one junction end. The V and J genes are TRBV24-1 and TRBJ1-2, with D hard to call. This CDR3 is 17 amino acids long. Germline CDR1 reads KGHDR; CDR2 reads SFDVKD. In DNA form, the CDR3 reads TGTGCCACCAGTCATTTGAGTAGTACCAGAAAGACCTATGGCTACACCTTC. Amino acid sequence: CATSHLSSTRKTYGYTF.

Notes on this clonotype: This may be a read error: a much more frequent sequence differs by one nucleotide. This chain uses TRBV24-1 with TRBJ2-5, with D unclear. CDR3 length: 13 residues. Trimming cost V 5 bases and J 4 bases, with 10 bases left between them. The germline gives CDR1 KGHDR, CDR2 SFDVKD. This chain's CDR3 is CATSGSYRETQYF. In DNA, the CDR3 is TGTGCCACCAGTGGCTCATACCGAGAGACCCAGTACTTC.

The table lists this clonotype with many counts. This chain connects TRBV6-1 to TRBJ1-2; D ambiguous. The V gene's germline CDR1 is MNHNS and CDR2 SASEGT. V gave up 5 bases and J gave up 4 bases, with 23 bases separating them. The CDR3 contains 17 residues. The DNA for the CDR3 is TGTGCCAGCAGTCCTGATATGGAATGTAGAAAGACCTATGGCTACACCTTC. Protein: CASSPDMECRKTYGYTF.

This clonotype was seen many times. The V gene is TRBV28, the J gene TRBJ2-7; unclear D gene. Trimming removed 5 bases at V and 5 bases at J, with 13 bases between. Germline CDR1 MDHEN, CDR2 SYDVKM. CDR3 length equals 13 residues. The chain's CDR3 is CASSPLESNEQYF. CDR3 nucleotides: TGTGCCAGCAGTCCCCTCGAGTCGAACGAGCAGTACTTC.

As concerns this clonotype: A much larger clone is a single base away; this may be a read error. Because it lacks the conserved phenylalanine or tryptophan at the end, this CDR3 is likely a read error. This chain joins TRBV12-5 and TRBJ1-2; maybe TRBD1 (5 bases). CDR1 and CDR2 from the germline V gene are LGHNT and FRNRAP. The CDR3 extends over 17 amino acids. V lost 5 bases and J 4 bases, leaving 23 bases between the germline ends. DNA for the CDR3: TGTGCTAGTGGTGGTTGGCCTTTGCAGGGAAAGACCTATGGCTACACCCTC. Its protein is CASGGWPLQGKTYGYTL.

This clonotype appeared many times. V and J are TRBV20-1 and TRBJ1-5; perhaps TRBD1 as D (6 bases). Germline V gene sequence: CDR1 DFQATT, CDR2 SNEGSKA (reference sequence). The length of the CDR3 is 14 residues. Deletions cut 4 bases from V and 6 bases from J, with 16 bases between. CDR3: CSATPEGEGQPQHF. CDR3 nucleotides: TGCAGTGCTACGCCGGAGGGGGAGGGTCAGCCCCAGCATTTT.

With respect to this clonotype: A much larger clone differs by one base, so this may be a read error. The rearrangement joins TRBV19 to TRBJ2-7; the D gene is possibly TRBD2 (5 bases). Deletions cut 8 bases from V and 4 bases from J, with 18 bases between. CDR1 LNHDA and CDR2 SQIVND come from the germline V gene (reference sequence). This CDR3 has 14 residues. The CDR3 DNA sequence: TGTGCCAGTGGTACACTTACGGACTCTTACGAGCAGTACTTC. Its protein is CASGTLTDSYEQYF.

This clonotype was counted between two and nine times. This sequence joins TRBV5-4 and TRBJ1-2; unclear D gene. Germline-derived CDR1 and CDR2 are SGHNT and YYREEE (reference sequence). V was shortened by 7 bases and J by 4 bases, with 23 bases between the two germline ends. The CDR3 is 16 amino acids. The CDR3 bases are TGTGCCAGCTACGTATCCGTACCAGGAAAGACCTATGGCTACACCTTC. This codes for CASYVSVPGKTYGYTF. The full variable domain, rest sourced from reference TRBV5-4 and TRBJ1-2, is ETGVTQSPTHLIKTRGQQVTLRCSSQSGHNTVSWYQQALGQGPQFIFQYYREEENGRGNFPPRFSGLQFPNYSSELNVNALELDDSALYLCASYVSVPGKTYGYTFGSGTRLTVV.

At least ten counts were recorded for this clonotype. The chain has TRBV28 and TRBJ2-7; possibly TRBD1 or TRBD2 for D (6 bases each). The germline V and J ends were trimmed by 7 bases and 2 bases, with 12 bases remaining between them. The length of the CDR3 is 13 residues. CDR1 and CDR2 (germline): MDHEN, SYDVKM. DNA for the CDR3: TGTGCCAGCACTTTGAGGGGGGCCTACGAGCAGTACTTC. It specifies CASTLRGAYEQYF. Complete variable domain (other parts from reference TRBV28 and TRBJ2-7): DVKVTQSSRYLVKRTGEKVFLECVQDMDHENMFWYRQDPGLGLRLIYFSYDVKMKEKGDIPEGYSVSREKKERFSLILESASTNQTSMYLCASTLRGAYEQYFGPGTRLTVT.

Turning to this clonotype: This could be a read error, since a much larger clone is one nucleotide away. The chain is built from TRBV18 and TRBJ1-3; TRBD1 agrees at 9 bases. Germline CDR1 and CDR2: KGHSH and LQKENI. V gave up 7 bases and J gave up 8 bases; unmatched junction bases: 9. CDR3 length equals 14 residues. In nucleotides, the CDR3 is TGTGCCAGCTTATCCGGACAGGGGCGAGACACCATATATTTT. It codes for CASLSGQGRDTIYF.

On this clonotype itself: This may be a read error, as it is one base from a much larger clone. This is likely a read error, given that the CDR3 carries no conserved phenylalanine or tryptophan at its end. The V gene is TRBV7-9, the J gene TRBJ1-2; unclear D gene. Trimming removed 4 bases from V and 4 bases from J, with 22 bases in between. Germline assignment: CDR1 SEHNR and CDR2 FQNEAQ (reference sequence). This CDR3 spans 17 amino acids. The CDR3 region has the DNA TGTGCCAGCAGCTCGTTCGTATACCATGGAAAGACCTATGGCTACACCCTC. This codes for CASSSFVYHGKTYGYTL.

The chain is built from TRBV27 and TRBJ1-2, with D possibly matching TRBD1 (5 bases). This CDR3 has 17 residues. V was pared by 4 bases and J by 4 bases, with 22 bases between. Per germline, CDR1 MNHEY and CDR2 SMNVEV (reference sequence). DNA for the CDR3: TGTGCCAGCAGTTGGGGGGATCCTGGCCGAAAGACCTATGGCTACACCTTC. Protein sequence: CASSWGDPGRKTYGYTF.